This T cell receptor beta chain is from a study of cytomegalovirus exposure and HLA in healthy donors. Study background: An early data release held 79 million or so unique TCRs from HLA-typed donors. Findings of the study overall: In a later analysis, HLA-C alleles had the fewest associated TCRs, DRB1 alleles the most.

60 Vbeta and 13 Jbeta primers were used in PCR. This table comes from immunoSEQ multiplex PCR, and its TCRdb copy is limited to in-frame clones, with some not included. The data show 150,000 to 200,000 clones, 70% to 90% seen once. CDR3 size: 13 residues. Germline V gene lookup returns CDR1 SQVTM and CDR2 ANQGSEA. Trimming removed 7 bases from V and 2 bases from J, with 14 bases in between. About this clone itself: No antigen is known for it.

This clonotype was obtained from a man younger than 35 in good health and CMV-seropositive. This chain joins TRBV29-1 and TRBJ2-5; tentative D call: TRBD2 (5 bases). Sequencing was performed on PBMCs. This CDR3 reads CSATGITQETQYF. The CDR3 DNA reads as TGCAGCGCAACCGGGATTACACAAGAGACCCAGTACTTC.